Described below is a single T cell receptor beta chain sequence and its context. The sample comes from a study of blood T cell repertoires in COVID-19. Background on the study: Some COVID-19 samples were acute and others convalescent; all came from the United States, Italy and Spain.

V was pared by 7 bases and J by 0 bases, with 8 bases of the junction left unmatched. Germline CDR1 is SQVTM and CDR2 is ANQGSEA. The CDR3 covers 14 residues. Authors' methods: Estimation of nucleated cell counts was performed using reference gene primer amplification. Some clones are missing from TCRdb's copy, which holds only in-frame ones; the method was immunoSEQ multiplex PCR. D and trimming were read from the DNA, whereas the V and J calls and clone size are those reported in that table. Among 210,000 or so clones, roughly four fifths were seen once, and the ten largest hold approximately 4.9%. Participants were aged 18 to 89 years from approximately 25 US areas. Shortly before study entry, within 2 weeks, exposed participants had met a COVID-19 case.

Sequencing was done on a sample of PBMCs or T cells enriched from blood (not recorded which). This TCR came from a woman between 45 and 65 years old who had been exposed to COVID-19. The chain couples TRBV29-1 to TRBJ1-2; 7 bases agree with TRBD1. CDR3 loop: CSARDRRANYGYTF. The CDR3 DNA follows: TGCAGCGCCCGGGACAGACGGGCTAACTATGGCTACACCTTC.